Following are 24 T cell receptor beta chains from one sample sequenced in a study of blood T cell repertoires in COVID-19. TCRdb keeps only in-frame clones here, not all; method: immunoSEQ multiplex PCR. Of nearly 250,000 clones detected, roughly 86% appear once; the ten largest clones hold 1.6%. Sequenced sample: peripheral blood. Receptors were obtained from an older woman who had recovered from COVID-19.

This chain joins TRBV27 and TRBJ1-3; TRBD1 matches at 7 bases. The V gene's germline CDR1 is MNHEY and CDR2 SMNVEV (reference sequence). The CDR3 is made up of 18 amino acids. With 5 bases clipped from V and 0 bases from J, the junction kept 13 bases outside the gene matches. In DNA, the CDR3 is TGTGCCAGCAGTCCATCCGGGACAGTTACTGCCTCTGGAAACACCATATATTTT. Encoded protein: CASSPSGTVTASGNTIYF.

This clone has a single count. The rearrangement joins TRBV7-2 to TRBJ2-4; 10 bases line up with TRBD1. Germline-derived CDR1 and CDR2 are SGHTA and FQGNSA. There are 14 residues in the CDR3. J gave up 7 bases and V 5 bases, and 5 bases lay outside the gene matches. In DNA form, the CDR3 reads TGTGCCAGCAGCCCGGACAGGGGGGGGAACATTCAGTACTTC. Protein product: CASSPDRGGNIQYF. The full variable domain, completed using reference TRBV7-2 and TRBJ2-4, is GAGVSQSPSNKVTEKGKDVELRCDPISGHTALYWYRQSLGQGLEFLIYFQGNSAPDKSGLPSDRFSAERTGGSVSTLTIQRTQQEDSAVYLCASSPDRGGNIQYFGAGTRLSVL.

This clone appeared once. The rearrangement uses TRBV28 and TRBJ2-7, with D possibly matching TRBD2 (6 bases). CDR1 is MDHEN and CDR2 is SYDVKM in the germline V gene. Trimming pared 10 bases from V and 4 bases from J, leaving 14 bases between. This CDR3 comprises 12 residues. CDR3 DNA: TGTGCCATTCGTCGGGGGATGTACGAGCAGTACTTC. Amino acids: CAIRRGMYEQYF. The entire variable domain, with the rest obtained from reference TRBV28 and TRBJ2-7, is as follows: DVKVTQSSRYLVKRTGEKVFLECVQDMDHENMFWYRQDPGLGLRLIYFSYDVKMKEKGDIPEGYSVSREKKERFSLILESASTNQTSMYLCAIRRGMYEQYFGPGTRLTVT.

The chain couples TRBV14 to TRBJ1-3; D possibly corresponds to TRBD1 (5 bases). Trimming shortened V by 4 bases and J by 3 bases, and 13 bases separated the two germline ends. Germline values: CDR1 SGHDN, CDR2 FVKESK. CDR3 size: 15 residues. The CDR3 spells CASSPLQGIGNTIYF. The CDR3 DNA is TGTGCCAGCAGCCCCTTGCAGGGTATTGGAAACACCATATATTTT.

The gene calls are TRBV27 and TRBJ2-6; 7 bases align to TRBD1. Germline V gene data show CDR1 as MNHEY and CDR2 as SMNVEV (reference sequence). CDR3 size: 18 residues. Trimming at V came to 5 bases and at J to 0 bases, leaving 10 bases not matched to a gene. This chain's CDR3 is CASSGWIGTASGANVLTF. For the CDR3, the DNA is TGTGCCAGCAGTGGCTGGATCGGGACAGCCTCTGGGGCCAACGTCCTGACTTTC.

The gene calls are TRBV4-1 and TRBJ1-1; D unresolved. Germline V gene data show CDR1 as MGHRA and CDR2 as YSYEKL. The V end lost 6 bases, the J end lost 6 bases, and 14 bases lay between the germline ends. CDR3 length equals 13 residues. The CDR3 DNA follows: TGCGCCAGCAGGGCCATTAACTACCCTGAAGCTTTCTTT. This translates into CASRAINYPEAFF.

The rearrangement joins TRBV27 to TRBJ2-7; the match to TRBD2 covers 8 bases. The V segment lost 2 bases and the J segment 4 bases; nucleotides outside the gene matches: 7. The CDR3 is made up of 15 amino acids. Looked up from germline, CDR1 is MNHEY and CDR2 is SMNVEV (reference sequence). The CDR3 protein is CASSLRTSSPYEQYF. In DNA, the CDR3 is TGTGCCAGCAGTTTAAGGACTAGCTCACCTTACGAGCAGTACTTC.

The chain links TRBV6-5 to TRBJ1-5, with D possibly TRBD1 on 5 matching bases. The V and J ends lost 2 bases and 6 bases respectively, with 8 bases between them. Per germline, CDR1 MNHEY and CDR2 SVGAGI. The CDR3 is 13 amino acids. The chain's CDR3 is CASSYLGGQPQHF. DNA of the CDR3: TGTGCCAGCAGTTACCTGGGGGGTCAGCCCCAGCATTTT.

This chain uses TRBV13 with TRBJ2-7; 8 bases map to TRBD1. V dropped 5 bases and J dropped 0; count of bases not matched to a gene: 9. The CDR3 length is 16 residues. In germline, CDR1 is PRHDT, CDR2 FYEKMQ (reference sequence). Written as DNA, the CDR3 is TGTGCCAGCAGCATAACCCGGACAGGGAGCTCCTACGAGCAGTACTTC. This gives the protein CASSITRTGSSYEQYF.

In nucleotides, the CDR3 is TGTGCCAGCAGTGCACCCACGGGAGAAACAACCTACGAGCAGTACTTC. It encodes CASSAPTGETTYEQYF. The chain couples TRBV28 to TRBJ2-7; possible D gene TRBD2, 6 bases. Looked up from germline, CDR1 is MDHEN and CDR2 is SYDVKM. Between the trimmed V and J ends, which lost 5 bases and 2 bases, there was a span of 19 bases. This CDR3 contains 16 residues. Full variable domain (remainder filled in from reference TRBV28 and TRBJ2-7): DVKVTQSSRYLVKRTGEKVFLECVQDMDHENMFWYRQDPGLGLRLIYFSYDVKMKEKGDIPEGYSVSREKKERFSLILESASTNQTSMYLCASSAPTGETTYEQYFGPGTRLTVT.

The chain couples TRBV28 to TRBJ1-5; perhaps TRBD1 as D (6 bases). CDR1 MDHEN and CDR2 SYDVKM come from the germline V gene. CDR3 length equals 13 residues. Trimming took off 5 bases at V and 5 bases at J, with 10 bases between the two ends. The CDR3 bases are TGTGCCAGCAGTCAGGGGAGTCATCAGCCCCAGCATTTT. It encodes CASSQGSHQPQHF.

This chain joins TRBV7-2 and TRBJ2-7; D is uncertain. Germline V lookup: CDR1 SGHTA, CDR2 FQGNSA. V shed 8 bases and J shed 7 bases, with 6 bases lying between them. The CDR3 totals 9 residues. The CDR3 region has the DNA TGTGCCAGCCCCCTAGAGCAGTACTTC. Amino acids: CASPLEQYF. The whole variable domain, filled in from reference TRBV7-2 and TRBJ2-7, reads GAGVSQSPSNKVTEKGKDVELRCDPISGHTALYWYRQSLGQGLEFLIYFQGNSAPDKSGLPSDRFSAERTGGSVSTLTIQRTQQEDSAVYLCASPLEQYFGPGTRLTVT.

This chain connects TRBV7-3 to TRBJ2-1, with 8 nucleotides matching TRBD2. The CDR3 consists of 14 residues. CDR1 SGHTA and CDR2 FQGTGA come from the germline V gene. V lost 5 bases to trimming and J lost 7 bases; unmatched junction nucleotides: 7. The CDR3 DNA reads TGTGCCAGCAGCACCCGCGGGGGGATGAATGAGCAGTTCTTC. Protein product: CASSTRGGMNEQFF. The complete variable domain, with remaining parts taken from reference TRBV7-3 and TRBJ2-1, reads GAGVSQTPSNKVTEKGKYVELRCDPISGHTALYWYRQSLGQGPEFLIYFQGTGAADDSGLPNDRFFAVRPEGSVSTLKIQRTERGDSAVYLCASSTRGGMNEQFFGPGTRLTVL.

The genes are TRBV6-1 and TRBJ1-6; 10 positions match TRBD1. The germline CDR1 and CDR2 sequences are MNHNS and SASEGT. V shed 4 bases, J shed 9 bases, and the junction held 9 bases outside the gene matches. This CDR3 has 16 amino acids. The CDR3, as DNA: TGTGCCAGCAGTGTAGTGACAGGGGGCATGGGTTCACCCCTCCACTTT. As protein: CASSVVTGGMGSPLHF.

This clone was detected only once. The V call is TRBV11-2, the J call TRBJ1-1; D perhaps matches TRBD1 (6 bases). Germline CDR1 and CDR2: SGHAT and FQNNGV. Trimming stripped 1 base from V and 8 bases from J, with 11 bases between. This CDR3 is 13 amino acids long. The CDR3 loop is CASSLAGAEEAFF. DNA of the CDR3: TGTGCCAGCAGCTTAGCAGGGGCGGAGGAAGCTTTCTTT.

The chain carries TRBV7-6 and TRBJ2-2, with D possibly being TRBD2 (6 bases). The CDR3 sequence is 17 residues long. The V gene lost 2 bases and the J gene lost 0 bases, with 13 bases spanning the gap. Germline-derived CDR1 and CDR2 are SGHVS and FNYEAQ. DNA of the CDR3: TGTGCCAGCAGCTTACGGCACCGGGAGCCGAACACCGGGGAGCTGTTTTTT. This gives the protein CASSLRHREPNTGELFF.

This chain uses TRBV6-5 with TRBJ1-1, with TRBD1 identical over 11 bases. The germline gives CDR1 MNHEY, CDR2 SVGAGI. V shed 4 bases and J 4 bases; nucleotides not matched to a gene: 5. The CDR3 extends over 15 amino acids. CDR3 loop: CASSFLGQGATEAFF. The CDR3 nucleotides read TGTGCCAGCAGTTTCCTCGGACAGGGGGCCACTGAAGCTTTCTTT.

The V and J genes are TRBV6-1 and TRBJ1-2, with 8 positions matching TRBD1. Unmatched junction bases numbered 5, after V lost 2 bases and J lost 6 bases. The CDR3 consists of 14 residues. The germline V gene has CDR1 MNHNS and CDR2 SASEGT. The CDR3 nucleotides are TGTGCCAGCAGTGAATATAGGACAGGGAATGGCTACACCTTC. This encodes CASSEYRTGNGYTF.

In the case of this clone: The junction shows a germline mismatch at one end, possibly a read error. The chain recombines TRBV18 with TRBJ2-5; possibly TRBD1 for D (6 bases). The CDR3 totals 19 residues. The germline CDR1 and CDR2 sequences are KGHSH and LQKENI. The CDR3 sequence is CASSSPRPGAPLLQETQYF. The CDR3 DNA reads TGTGCCAGCTCATCACCACGGCCAGGGGCCCCACTTCTCCAAGAGACCCAGTACTTC.

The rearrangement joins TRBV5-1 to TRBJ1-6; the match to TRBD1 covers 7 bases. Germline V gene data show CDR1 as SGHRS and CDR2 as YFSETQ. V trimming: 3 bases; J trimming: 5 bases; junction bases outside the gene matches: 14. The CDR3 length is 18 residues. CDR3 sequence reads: CASSSIPTGASDNSPLHF. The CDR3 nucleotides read TGCGCCAGCAGCTCGATTCCTACAGGGGCGAGTGATAATTCACCCCTCCACTTT.

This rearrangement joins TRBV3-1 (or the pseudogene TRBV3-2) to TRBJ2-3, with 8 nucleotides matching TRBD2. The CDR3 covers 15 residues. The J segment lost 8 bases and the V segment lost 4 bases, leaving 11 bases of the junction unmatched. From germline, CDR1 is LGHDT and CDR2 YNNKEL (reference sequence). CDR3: CASSLFGGLGRTQYF. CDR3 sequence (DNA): TGTGCCAGCAGCCTGTTTGGGGGACTAGGCCGTACGCAGTATTTT.

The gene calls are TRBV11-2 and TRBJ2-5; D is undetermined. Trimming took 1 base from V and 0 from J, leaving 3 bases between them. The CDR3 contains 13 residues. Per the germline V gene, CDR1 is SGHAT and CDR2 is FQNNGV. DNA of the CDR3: TGTGCCAGCAGCTTAGGCGACCAAGAGACCCAGTACTTC. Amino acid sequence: CASSLGDQETQYF.

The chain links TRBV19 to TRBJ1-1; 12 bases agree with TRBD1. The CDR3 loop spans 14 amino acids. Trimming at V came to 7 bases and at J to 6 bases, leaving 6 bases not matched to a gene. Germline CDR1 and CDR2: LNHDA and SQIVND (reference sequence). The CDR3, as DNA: TGTGCCAGTAACCGGGACAGGGGGCTGGCTGAAGCTTTCTTT. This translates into CASNRDRGLAEAFF.

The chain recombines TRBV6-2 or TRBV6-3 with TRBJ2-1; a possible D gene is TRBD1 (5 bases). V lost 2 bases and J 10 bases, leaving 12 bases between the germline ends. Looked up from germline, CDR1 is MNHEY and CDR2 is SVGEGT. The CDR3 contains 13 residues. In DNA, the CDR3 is TGTGCCAGCAGTTACATTTATAGGGGCGAGCAGTTCTTC. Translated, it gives CASSYIYRGEQFF.